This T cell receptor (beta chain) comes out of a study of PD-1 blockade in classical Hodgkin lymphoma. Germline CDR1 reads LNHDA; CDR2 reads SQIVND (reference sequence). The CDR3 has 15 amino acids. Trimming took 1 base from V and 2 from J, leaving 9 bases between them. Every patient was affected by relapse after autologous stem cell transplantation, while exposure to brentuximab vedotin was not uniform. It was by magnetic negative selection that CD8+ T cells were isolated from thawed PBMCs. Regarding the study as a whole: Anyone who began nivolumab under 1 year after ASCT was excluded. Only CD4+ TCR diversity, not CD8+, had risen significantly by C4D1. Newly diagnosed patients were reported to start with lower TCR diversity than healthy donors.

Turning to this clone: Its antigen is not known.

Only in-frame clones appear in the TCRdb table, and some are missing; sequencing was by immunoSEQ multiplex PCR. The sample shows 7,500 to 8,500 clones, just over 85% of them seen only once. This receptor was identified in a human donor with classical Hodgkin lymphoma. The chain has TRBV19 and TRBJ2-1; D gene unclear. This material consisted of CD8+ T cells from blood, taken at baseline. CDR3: CASSIGTSTYNEQFF. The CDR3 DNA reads TGTGCCAGTAGTATAGGGACCAGTACCTACAATGAGCAGTTCTTC.